This record concerns one T cell receptor beta chain sequence. Antigen specificity is unknown. A read error may produce the germline difference seen at one junction end. This entry belongs to a study of T cell repertoires in cytomegalovirus infection. Overall study context: Public TCR beta signatures were indicative of both CMV infection and a matching HLA type.

General observations from the study: CMV-specific HLA-C-restricted TCR beta clonotypes dominated the ex vivo response. There were carriers of CMV plus the relevant HLA, and cumulative public TCR beta family frequency identified them.

TCRdb re-called the reads with MiXCR, one entry per CDR3 protein. The sample includes around 740,000 distinct CDR3 sequences, 35% to 40% of them seen just once. Germline CDR1 reads MNHEY; CDR2 reads SMNVEV (reference sequence). The CDR3 runs 18 residues. The clonotype originates from a human donor in good health (CMV status not recorded). Some clones in this sample may be carry-over from other donors' samples. This chain links TRBV27 with TRBJ1-5; TRBD1 aligns across 11 bases. Source material: PBMCs. CDR3 region: CASSLFWTGGPSSQPQHF. CDR3 DNA: TGTGCCAGCAGTTTGTTTTGGACAGGGGGCCCAAGCAGTCAGCCCCAGCATTTT.